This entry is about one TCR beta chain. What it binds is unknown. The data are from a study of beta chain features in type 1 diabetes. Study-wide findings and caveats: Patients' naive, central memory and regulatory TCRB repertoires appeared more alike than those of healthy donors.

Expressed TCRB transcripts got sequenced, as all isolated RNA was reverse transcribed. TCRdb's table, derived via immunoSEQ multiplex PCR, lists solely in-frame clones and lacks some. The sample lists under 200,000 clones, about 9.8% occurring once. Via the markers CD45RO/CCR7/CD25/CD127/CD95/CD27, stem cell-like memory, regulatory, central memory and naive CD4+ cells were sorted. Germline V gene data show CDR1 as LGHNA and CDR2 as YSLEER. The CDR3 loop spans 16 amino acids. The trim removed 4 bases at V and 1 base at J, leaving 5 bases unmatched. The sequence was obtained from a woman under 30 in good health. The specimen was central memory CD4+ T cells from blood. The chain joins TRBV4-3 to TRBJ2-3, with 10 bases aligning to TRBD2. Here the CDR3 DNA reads TGCGCCAGCAGCCCCGGACTAGCGGCCCGCACAGATACGCAGTATTTT. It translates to CASSPGLAARTDTQYF.